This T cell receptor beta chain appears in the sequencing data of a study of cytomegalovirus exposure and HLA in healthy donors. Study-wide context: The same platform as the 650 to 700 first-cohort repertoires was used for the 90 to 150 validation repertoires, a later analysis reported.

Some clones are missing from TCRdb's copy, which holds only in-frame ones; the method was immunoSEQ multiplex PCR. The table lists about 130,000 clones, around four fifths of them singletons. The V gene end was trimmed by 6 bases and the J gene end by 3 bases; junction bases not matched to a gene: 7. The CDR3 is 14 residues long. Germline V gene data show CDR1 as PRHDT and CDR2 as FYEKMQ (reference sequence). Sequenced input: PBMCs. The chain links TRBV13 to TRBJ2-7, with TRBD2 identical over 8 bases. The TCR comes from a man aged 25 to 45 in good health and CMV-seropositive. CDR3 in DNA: TGTGCCAGCAGTATGACCGGGACTAGCTACGAGCAGTACTTC. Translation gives CASSMTGTSYEQYF. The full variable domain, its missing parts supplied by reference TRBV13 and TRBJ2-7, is AAGVIQSPRHLIKEKRETATLKCYPIPRHDTVYWYQQGPGQDPQFLISFYEKMQSDKGSIPDRFSAQQFSDYHSELNMSSLELGDSALYFCASSMTGTSYEQYFGPGTRLTVT.